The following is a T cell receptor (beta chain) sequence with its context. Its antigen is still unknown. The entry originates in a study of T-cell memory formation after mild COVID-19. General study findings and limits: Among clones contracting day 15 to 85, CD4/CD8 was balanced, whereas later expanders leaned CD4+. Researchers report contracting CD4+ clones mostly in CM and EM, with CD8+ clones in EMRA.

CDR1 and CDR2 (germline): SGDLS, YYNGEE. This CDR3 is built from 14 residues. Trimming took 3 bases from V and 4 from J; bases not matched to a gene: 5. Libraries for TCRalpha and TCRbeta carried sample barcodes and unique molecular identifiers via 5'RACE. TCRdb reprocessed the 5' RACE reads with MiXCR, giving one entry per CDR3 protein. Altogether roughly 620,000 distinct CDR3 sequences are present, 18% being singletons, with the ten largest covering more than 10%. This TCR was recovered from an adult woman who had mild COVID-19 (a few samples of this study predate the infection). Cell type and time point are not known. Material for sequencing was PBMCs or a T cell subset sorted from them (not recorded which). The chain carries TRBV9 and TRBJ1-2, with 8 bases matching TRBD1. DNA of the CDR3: TGTGCCAGCAGCGGCACCAGGGGGCTCTATGGCTACACCTTC. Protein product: CASSGTRGLYGYTF.